Detailed here is one T cell receptor (beta chain). This clone's antigen is unknown. No much larger clonotype is one base removed from it; base qualities were not supplied. The data belong to a study of T cells in Graves' hyperthyroidism and ophthalmopathy (dated by TCRdb to the late 2010s). With respect to the entire study: Peripheral blood samples were taken at the time of initial diagnosis, prior to any treatment. A discovery cohort of around 98 patients, 43 with Graves' ophthalmopathy and fewer than 65 with stable Graves' hyperthyroidism, was used to find distinguishing TCR V-J signatures. An independent validation cohort of 18 to 20 hyperthyroidism patients and 15 or so patients who later progressed to ophthalmopathy tested prospective prediction of ophthalmopathy. For training and testing, the 100 or so patients in the discovery cohort were randomly divided in a 7:3 ratio. Thyroid tissue and blood T-cell repertoires from about 6 Graves' hyperthyroidism patients were also compared in the study. Following sampling, methimazole starting at 30 mg daily was given to hyperthyroidism patients, and high-dose intravenous methylprednisolone was given to ophthalmopathy patients. The paper describes TCR Vbeta CDR3 sequencing of more than 120 peripheral blood samples, made up of fewer than 50 ophthalmopathy patients, roughly 72 hyperthyroidism patients and 17 progressor patients. Beyond this particular receptor, the publication reports: In validation, the model predicted progression to ophthalmopathy with over 65% sensitivity and around 72% specificity, a median of 6.5 months before onset. No statistical method was used to set the sample size in advance, and investigators knew the group allocation. Most expanded thyroid clonotypes (frequency above 0.001) were also detected in blood, a finding suggesting that blood repertoires may reflect thyroid immune responses. Ophthalmopathy was separated from stable hyperthyroidism by a 13 V-J signature model, with over 85% sensitivity and roughly 81% specificity obtained in cross-validation and 80%/75% obtained in testing.

TCR beta CDR3 regions were amplified from RNA transcripts. A first-round RT-PCR of the TCR CDR3 used the HTBI primer set with the Qiagen OneStep RT-PCR kit. The libraries were constructed in a second round of multiplex PCR and then size-selected and purified. Libraries were sequenced paired-end with 100 bp reads on an Illumina HiSeq2000. The authors processed their data as follows. Raw data were processed with SOAPnuke, discarding reads with adapters, uncalled bases, mean Phred below 15, or no exact constant-primer or identifier match. High-quality paired reads were merged with COPE v1.2.5, and unique nucleotide sequences were defined as clonotypes. Clonotypes were aligned to IMGT TRBV, TRBD and TRBJ reference segments using MiTCR v1.1. The analysis included only V-J combinations with a frequency above 0.0001, which together covered more than 98% of the repertoires. The TCS score was defined as F50 (clonal expansion) divided by E x V (chaos), with BLOSUM62-based TCRdist calculated between CDR3 peptides within each V-J. Welch's t-statistics and random forest reduced roughly 530 V-J features to roughly 13, which were used in a naive Bayes classifier (R e1071). TCRdb reprocessed the public reads (quality trimming at Q25 with fastp, clone calling with MiXCR) and kept in-frame beta chains. Rows merge per CDR3 protein into single entries with the most common DNA and genes. The V and J calls and clone size are TCRdb's, not the authors'. Within this sample are approximately 590,000 distinct CDR3 sequences, with around 14% of them counted one time only. The ten most abundant clones make up about 7% of the sample.

Stable Graves' hyperthyroidism was defined as the absence of progression to ophthalmopathy over 18 months of follow-up. Hyperthyroidism patients were newly diagnosed, had a disease duration of under 2 months, and were aged 18 to 65 years. The study excluded patients with uncontrolled infections, other autoimmune diseases, pregnancy or lactation. Clinical symptoms, serum thyroxine and TRAb, thyroid ultrasound, and orbital computed tomography formed the basis for the diagnoses. PBMCs were isolated from about 9.1 ml of fresh peripheral blood by Ficoll-Paque density gradient centrifugation. Total RNA was extracted with Trizol reagent, and quality was checked on an Agilent 2100 Bioanalyzer. The sequenced material came from blood. This TCR came from a woman younger than 45 with Graves' hyperthyroidism.

This receptor has the CDR3 CATSDPDSGRPYNEQFF. Here is the DNA: TGTGCCACCAGTGACCCGGATAGCGGGAGGCCTTACAATGAGCAGTTCTTC. The rearrangement combines TRBV24-1 with TRBJ2-1; TRBD2 lines up with 10 middle nucleotides. V loses 4 bases at its end and J loses 4 bases; junction bases beyond the gene matches: 9. The CDR1 and CDR2 encoded by the germline V gene are KGHDR and SFDVKD. From its cysteine to its phenylalanine, the CDR3 spans 17 amino acids. The kept DNA is CDR3 alone, 51 bases in frame from the first base.